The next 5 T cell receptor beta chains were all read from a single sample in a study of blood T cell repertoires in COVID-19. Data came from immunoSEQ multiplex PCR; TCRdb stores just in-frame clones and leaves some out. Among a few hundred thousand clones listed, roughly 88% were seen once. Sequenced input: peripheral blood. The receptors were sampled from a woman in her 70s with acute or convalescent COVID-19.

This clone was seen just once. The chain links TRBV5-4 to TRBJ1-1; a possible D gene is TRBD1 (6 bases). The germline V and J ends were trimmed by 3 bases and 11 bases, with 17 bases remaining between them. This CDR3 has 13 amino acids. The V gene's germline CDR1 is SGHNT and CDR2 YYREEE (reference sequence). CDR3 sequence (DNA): TGTGCCAGCAGCTCCCTGCCCACAGGGTTGGCTTTCTTT. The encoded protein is CASSSLPTGLAFF.

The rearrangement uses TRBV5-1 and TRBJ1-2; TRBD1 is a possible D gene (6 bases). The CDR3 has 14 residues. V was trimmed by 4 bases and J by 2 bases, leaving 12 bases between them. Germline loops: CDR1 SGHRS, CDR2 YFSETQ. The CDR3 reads CASSPLGQNYGYTF. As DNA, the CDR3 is TGCGCCAGCAGCCCACTAGGACAGAACTATGGCTACACCTTC.

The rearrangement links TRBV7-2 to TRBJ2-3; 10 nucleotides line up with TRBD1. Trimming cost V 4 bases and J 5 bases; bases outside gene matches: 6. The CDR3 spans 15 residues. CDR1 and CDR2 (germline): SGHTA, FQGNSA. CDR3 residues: CASSSTGGIRDTQYF. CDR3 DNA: TGTGCCAGCAGCTCGACAGGGGGCATTCGAGATACGCAGTATTTT.

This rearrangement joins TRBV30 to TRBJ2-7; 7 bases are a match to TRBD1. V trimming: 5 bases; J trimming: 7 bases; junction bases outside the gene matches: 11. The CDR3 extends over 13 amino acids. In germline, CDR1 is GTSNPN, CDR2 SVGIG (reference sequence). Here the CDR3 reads CAWDPDRVEEQYF. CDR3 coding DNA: TGTGCCTGGGATCCCGACAGGGTTGAGGAGCAGTACTTC.

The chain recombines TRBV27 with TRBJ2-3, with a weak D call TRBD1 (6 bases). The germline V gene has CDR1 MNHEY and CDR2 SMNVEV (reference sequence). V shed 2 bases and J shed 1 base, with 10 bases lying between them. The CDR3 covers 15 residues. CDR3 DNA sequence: TGTGCCAGCAGTTTAGGGGGCTTGGGCACAGATACGCAGTATTTT. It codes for CASSLGGLGTDTQYF.